Each of the 24 T cell receptor beta chains below was sequenced from the same sample in a study of OX40 agonist ivuxolimab in advanced cancers. Profiled with immunoSEQ multiplex PCR; TCRdb holds only in-frame clones, not every one. In the table there are about 78,000 clones, more than 70% of which are singletons. This specimen was CD4+ or CD8+ T cells sorted from blood, taken in a trial of the OX40 agonist ivuxolimab. The receptors come from an adult with an advanced solid tumor such as melanoma, head and neck, liver or kidney cancer.

The chain uses TRBV7-9 and TRBJ2-7; perhaps TRBD1 as D (6 bases). Germline V gene sequence: CDR1 SEHNR, CDR2 FQNEAQ (reference sequence). The CDR3 contains 14 residues. Trimming removed 5 bases at V and 0 bases at J, with 11 bases between. The CDR3 sequence: CASSPRTASYEQYF. The CDR3 nucleotides are TGTGCCAGCAGCCCCCGGACAGCCTCCTACGAGCAGTACTTC.

The count of this clone is one. The genes are TRBV5-4 and TRBJ2-2, with 7 positions matching TRBD1. This CDR3 contains 14 residues. V gave up 7 bases and J gave up 3 bases; unmatched junction bases: 6. The germline V gene encodes CDR1 SGHNT and CDR2 YYREEE (reference sequence). CDR3 sequence: CASSGQIYTGELFF. The CDR3 bases are TGTGCCAGCTCGGGACAGATTTACACCGGGGAGCTGTTTTTT.

The chain joins TRBV18 to TRBJ2-7; 8 positions agree with TRBD1. V trimming: 5 bases; J trimming: 2 bases; junction bases outside the gene matches: 8. The CDR3 runs 15 residues. Germline assignment: CDR1 KGHSH and CDR2 LQKENI. CDR3 loop: CASSGAGTGPYEQYF. For the CDR3, the DNA is TGTGCCAGCTCAGGGGCCGGGACAGGTCCCTACGAGCAGTACTTC. Full variable domain (missing parts from reference TRBV18 and TRBJ2-7): NAGVMQNPRHLVRRRGQEARLRCSPMKGHSHVYWYRQLPEEGLKFMVYLQKENIIDESGMPKERFSAEFPKEGPSILRIQQVVRGDSAAYFCASSGAGTGPYEQYFGPGTRLTVT.

The V gene is TRBV28, the J gene TRBJ2-2; 10 bases map to TRBD1. Germline-derived CDR1 and CDR2 are MDHEN and SYDVKM. CDR3 length: 16 amino acids. V was pared by 6 bases and J by 4 bases, with 8 bases of the junction left unmatched. The CDR3 bases are TGTGCCAGCAGCCTCAGGACAGGGGGAGGCACCGGGGAGCTGTTTTTT. Protein product: CASSLRTGGGTGELFF.

The chain has TRBV9 and TRBJ2-6, with 14 positions matching TRBD2. Germline CDR1 reads SGDLS; CDR2 reads YYNGEE. J lost 2 bases, V lost 0 bases, and 4 bases had no gene match. This CDR3 comprises 19 residues. The CDR3 is CASSVGLAGGGTGANVLTF. The CDR3 bases are TGTGCCAGCAGCGTAGGACTAGCGGGAGGGGGTACTGGGGCCAACGTCCTGACTTTC.

V gene TRBV18 combines with J gene TRBJ2-7, with TRBD1 matching over 9 bases. The CDR3 loop spans 17 amino acids. CDR1 is KGHSH, CDR2 LQKENI, per germline. V was clipped by 3 bases and J by 3 bases; unmatched bases: 12. CDR3 nucleotides: TGTGCCAGCTCACCTGGGACAGGGAATCTGGGCCTCTACGAGCAGTACTTC. It translates to CASSPGTGNLGLYEQYF.

V is TRBV7-9 and J is TRBJ1-5, with 8 bases that match TRBD1. J was trimmed by 0 bases and V by 1 base; bases with no gene match: 8. Per germline, CDR1 SEHNR and CDR2 FQNEAQ (reference sequence). This CDR3 is 18 amino acids long. The DNA for the CDR3 is TGTGCCAGCAGCTTAGTCGTCCAGGGGGCATATAGCAATCAGCCCCAGCATTTT. Translating gives CASSLVVQGAYSNQPQHF. Combining the CDR3 with reference TRBV7-9 and TRBJ1-5 gives the whole variable domain DTGVSQNPRHKITKRGQNVTFRCDPISEHNRLYWYRQTLGQGPEFLTYFQNEAQLEKSRLLSDRFSAERPKGSFSTLEIQRTEQGDSAMYLCASSLVVQGAYSNQPQHFGDGTRLSIL.

This clone was found once. V and J are TRBV6-5 and TRBJ1-5, with TRBD1 matching 7 bases. With 5 bases clipped from V and 4 bases from J, the junction kept 5 bases outside the gene matches. The germline V gene has CDR1 MNHEY and CDR2 SVGAGI. There are 14 residues in the CDR3. In nucleotides, the CDR3 is TGTGCCAGCAGTAAGGGGGCATGGAATCAGCCCCAGCATTTT. It translates to CASSKGAWNQPQHF.

This clone was observed a single time. The rearrangement uses TRBV11-2 and TRBJ2-3, with D possibly called TRBD1 or TRBD2 (6 bases each). Germline V CDR1 and CDR2: SGHAT, FQNNGV. CDR3 size: 16 residues. Trimming stripped 3 bases from V and 6 bases from J, with 19 bases between. The CDR3 here is CASSFRGALVGDTQYF. In DNA form, the CDR3 reads TGTGCCAGCAGCTTTAGGGGGGCCCTAGTTGGGGATACGCAGTATTTT.

The CDR3: CASSIDLAGGSSYEQYF. The CDR3 DNA follows: TGTGCCAGTAGTATAGATCTTGCAGGGGGTAGCTCCTACGAGCAGTACTTC. This sequence joins TRBV19 and TRBJ2-7, with 7 bases identical to TRBD1. Trimming removed 0 bases from V and 0 bases from J; junction bases left unmatched: 8. CDR3 length: 17 residues. Germline assignment: CDR1 LNHDA and CDR2 SQIVND (reference sequence).

V usage is TRBV7-2 and J usage is TRBJ2-5; D is unresolved. Looked up from germline, CDR1 is SGHTA and CDR2 is FQGNSA. Trimming pared 4 bases from V and 5 bases from J, leaving 14 bases between. This CDR3 comprises 14 residues. CDR3 sequence: CASSSWWPRETQYF. CDR3 DNA: TGTGCCAGCAGCTCGTGGTGGCCCCGTGAGACCCAGTACTTC.

This rearrangement joins TRBV18 to TRBJ1-4; 8 bases match TRBD1. CDR3 length equals 14 residues. The germline V gene has CDR1 KGHSH and CDR2 LQKENI. Trimming removed 3 bases from V and 6 bases from J; junction bases left unmatched: 3. In nucleotides, the CDR3 is TGTGCCAGCTCACCGGACAGGGAGTATGAAAAACTGTTTTTT. It specifies CASSPDREYEKLFF.

The chain links TRBV19 to TRBJ1-1; D unclear. The germline V gene encodes CDR1 LNHDA and CDR2 SQIVND (reference sequence). V lost 3 bases and J lost 5, with 10 bases in between. CDR3 length: 13 residues. This CDR3 is CASSMNRGTEAFF. In DNA form, the CDR3 reads TGTGCCAGTAGTATGAACAGAGGGACTGAAGCTTTCTTT.

The chain links TRBV9 to TRBJ1-3; 7 nucleotides agree with TRBD1. There are 16 residues in the CDR3. V shed 0 bases, J shed 2 bases, and the junction held 5 bases outside the gene matches. CDR1 and CDR2 (germline): SGDLS, YYNGEE. CDR3 in amino acids: CASSVVGTVAGNTIYF. The CDR3 DNA is TGTGCCAGCAGCGTAGTTGGGACAGTGGCTGGAAACACCATATATTTT.

The chain joins TRBV4-1 to TRBJ2-1, with D perhaps TRBD2 (7 bases). This CDR3 contains 19 residues. CDR1 and CDR2 from the germline V gene are MGHRA and YSYEKL. The V and J ends lost 4 bases and 1 base respectively, with 23 bases between them. CDR3 loop: CASSPSRTTRGGSYNEQFF. In DNA form, the CDR3 reads TGCGCCAGCAGCCCCTCAAGGACTACGAGGGGGGGATCCTACAATGAGCAGTTCTTC.

The chain uses TRBV2 and TRBJ2-3; D gene unclear. CDR3 size: 15 residues. V gave up 4 bases and J gave up 2 bases, with 13 bases separating them. Germline V lookup: CDR1 SNHLY, CDR2 FYNNEI. CDR3 loop: CASSASGRTTDTQYF. CDR3 coding DNA: TGTGCCAGCAGTGCTTCAGGACGGACCACAGATACGCAGTATTTT.

The chain recombines TRBV6-1 with TRBJ2-7; D uncertain. Trimming pared 2 bases from V and 6 bases from J, leaving 11 bases between. Germline V gene sequence: CDR1 MNHNS, CDR2 SASEGT. The CDR3 totals 13 residues. CDR3 coding DNA: TGTGCCAGCAGTGAACTTGCTGAGAGCGAGCAGTACTTC. This encodes CASSELAESEQYF.

This chain uses TRBV6-5 with TRBJ1-1; possible D gene TRBD1, 5 bases. The CDR3 sequence is 15 residues long. Germline CDR1 reads MNHEY; CDR2 reads SVGAGI. The germline V and J ends were trimmed by 5 bases and 0 bases, with 13 bases remaining between them. CDR3: CASSGRQRLNTEAFF. The CDR3 nucleotides read TGTGCCAGCAGTGGACGACAGCGGCTGAACACTGAAGCTTTCTTT.

The V call is TRBV4-2, the J call TRBJ2-3; D gene ambiguous. Germline loops: CDR1 LGHNA, CDR2 YNFKEQ. The ends were cut back, 1 base at V and 2 bases at J, with 10 bases in the middle. The CDR3 length is 15 residues. The CDR3, as DNA: TGTGCCAGCAGCCAAGGGGAAGGTTCCACAGATACGCAGTATTTT. It is translated as CASSQGEGSTDTQYF.

The rearrangement uses TRBV21-1 and TRBJ2-7; the D call of TRBD2 is as the table states it, not checked on the DNA. TRBV21-1 is a listed pseudogene. The CDR3 is 14 residues long. The CDR3 DNA is TGTGCCAGCAGCAAGTGGGCGGGCTCCTACGAGCAGTACTTC. It yields the protein CASSKWAGSYEQYF.

The chain combines TRBV6-1 with TRBJ1-1; no clear D gene. Germline V gene sequence: CDR1 MNHNS, CDR2 SASEGT. The CDR3 covers 13 residues. Trimming removed 2 bases from V and 1 base from J, with 5 bases in between. The DNA for the CDR3 is TGTGCCAGCAGTGAAAGGGAGAACACTGAAGCTTTCTTT. This translates into CASSERENTEAFF.

The rearrangement joins TRBV5-1 to TRBJ1-2; 7 nucleotides match TRBD1. The germline CDR1 and CDR2 sequences are SGHRS and YFSETQ. The CDR3 runs 15 residues. With 0 bases clipped from V and 5 bases from J, the junction kept 7 bases outside the gene matches. The CDR3 protein is CASSLDDRVGYGYTF. In DNA, the CDR3 is TGCGCCAGCAGCTTGGATGACAGGGTTGGATATGGCTACACCTTC.

The V call is TRBV28, the J call TRBJ1-2; 8 positions match TRBD1. With 7 bases clipped from V and 2 bases from J, the junction kept 15 bases outside the gene matches. Germline V gene sequence: CDR1 MDHEN, CDR2 SYDVKM. The CDR3 is 17 residues long. CDR3 DNA sequence: TGTGCCAGCAATAAGGGGGACAGGCTAGCGTTAAACTATGGCTACACCTTC. Translated, it gives CASNKGDRLALNYGYTF.

The CDR3 DNA reads as TGTGCTAGTGGTTTTGTGACCGGGGCAACCCACAATGAGCAGTTCTTC. Its protein is CASGFVTGATHNEQFF. The J gene is TRBJ2-1, the V gene TRBV12-5; either TRBD1 or TRBD2 may fit D (5 bases each). CDR3 size: 16 residues. V lost 3 bases to trimming and J lost 5 bases, with 17 bases between them. The germline gives CDR1 LGHNT, CDR2 FRNRAP.